This TCR beta chain was observed in a study of cytomegalovirus exposure and HLA in healthy donors. Overall study: A prior analysis found 117 million unique TCR beta sequences from approximately 190 million T cells. In terms of ancestry, the Caucasian-associated cluster contained about 80% of the 398 genotyped donors.

General observations from the study: Exclusion as indistinguishable affected some V segments, including TRBV6-2 and TRBV6-3. Within the data, a cluster of highly shared sequence variants was likely a sequencing artifact.

Both 60 Vbeta primers and 13 Jbeta primers went into the PCR. Repertoires were generated with immunoSEQ multiplex PCR, while TCRdb's copy carries only in-frame clones and drops some. The top ten clones hold roughly 9.7% of a sample with around 150,000 clones, about 80% of them seen once. With respect to this clone: Its antigen is not known.

Germline V gene lookup returns CDR1 MNHEY and CDR2 SMNVEV (reference sequence). The CDR3 contains 13 residues. Trimming took off 8 bases at V and 2 bases at J, with 9 bases between the two ends. Sequencing was performed on PBMCs. The receptor was derived from a man younger than 35 in good health and CMV-seropositive. The rearrangement links TRBV27 to TRBJ1-4, with D unresolved. CDR3 loop: CASRRSTNEKLFF. DNA of the CDR3: TGTGCCAGCCGCCGGTCCACTAATGAAAAACTGTTTTTT.